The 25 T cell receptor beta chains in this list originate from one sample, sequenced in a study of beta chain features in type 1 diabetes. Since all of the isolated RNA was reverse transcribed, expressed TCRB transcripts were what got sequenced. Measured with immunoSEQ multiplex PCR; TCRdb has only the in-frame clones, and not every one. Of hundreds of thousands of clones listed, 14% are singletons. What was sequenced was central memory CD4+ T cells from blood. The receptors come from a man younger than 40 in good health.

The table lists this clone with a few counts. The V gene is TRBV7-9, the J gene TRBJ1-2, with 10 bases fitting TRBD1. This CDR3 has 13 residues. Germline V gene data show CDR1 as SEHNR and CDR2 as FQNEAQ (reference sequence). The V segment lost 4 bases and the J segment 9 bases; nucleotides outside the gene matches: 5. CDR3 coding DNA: TGTGCCAGCAGCTCCCGGGACAGGGGTAGCTACACCTTC. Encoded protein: CASSSRDRGSYTF.

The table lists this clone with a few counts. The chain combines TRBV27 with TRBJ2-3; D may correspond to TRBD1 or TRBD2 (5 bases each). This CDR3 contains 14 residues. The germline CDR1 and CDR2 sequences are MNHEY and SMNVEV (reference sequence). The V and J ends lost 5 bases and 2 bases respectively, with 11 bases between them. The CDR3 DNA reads TGTGCCAGCAGTCCTGGGACCTTCACAGATACGCAGTATTTT. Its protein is CASSPGTFTDTQYF.

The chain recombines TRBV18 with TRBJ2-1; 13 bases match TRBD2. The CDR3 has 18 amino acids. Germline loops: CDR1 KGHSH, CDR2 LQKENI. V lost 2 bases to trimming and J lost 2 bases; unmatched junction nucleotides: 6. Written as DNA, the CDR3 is TGTGCCAGCTCACCAAATAGGGGACTAGCGGGGCCCTACAATGAGCAGTTCTTC. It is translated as CASSPNRGLAGPYNEQFF.

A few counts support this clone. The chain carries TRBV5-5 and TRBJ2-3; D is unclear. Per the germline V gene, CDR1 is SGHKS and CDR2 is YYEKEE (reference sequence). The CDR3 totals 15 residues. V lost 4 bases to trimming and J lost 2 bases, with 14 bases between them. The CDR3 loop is CASSLRQSHTDTQYF. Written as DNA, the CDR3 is TGTGCCAGCAGCCTCCGGCAGAGCCACACAGATACGCAGTATTTT.

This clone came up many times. CDR3 protein: CATGPATNEKLFF. The DNA for the CDR3 is TGTGCCACCGGACCAGCAACTAATGAAAAACTGTTTTTT. The chain employs TRBV5-4 and TRBJ1-4; no reliable D call. Germline V CDR1 and CDR2: SGHNT, YYREEE (reference sequence). This CDR3 spans 13 amino acids. The V gene lost 9 bases and the J gene lost 0 bases, with 9 bases spanning the gap.

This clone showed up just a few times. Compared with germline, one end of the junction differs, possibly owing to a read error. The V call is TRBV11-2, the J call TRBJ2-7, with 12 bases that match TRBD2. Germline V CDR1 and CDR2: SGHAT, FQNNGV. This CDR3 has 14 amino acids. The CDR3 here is CASSLTSGGGSRHF. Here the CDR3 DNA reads TGTGCCAGCAGCTTGACTAGCGGGGGAGGAAGTCGGCACTTC.

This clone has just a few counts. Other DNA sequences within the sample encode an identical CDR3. The CDR3 DNA sequence: TGTGCCAGCAGCTTAGCAGGGGGCGGCAATCAGCCCCAGCATTTT. As protein: CASSLAGGGNQPQHF. V usage is TRBV7-9 and J usage is TRBJ1-5; 7 bases line up with TRBD1. The CDR3 runs to 15 residues. Germline V gives CDR1 SEHNR, CDR2 FQNEAQ (reference sequence). V dropped 0 bases and J dropped 2; count of bases not matched to a gene: 1.

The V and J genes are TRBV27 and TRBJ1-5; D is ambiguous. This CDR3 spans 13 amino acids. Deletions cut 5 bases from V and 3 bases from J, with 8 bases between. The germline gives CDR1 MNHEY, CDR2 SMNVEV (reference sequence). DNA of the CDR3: TGTGCCAGCAGTGGAACCTACAATCAGCCCCAGCATTTT. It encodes CASSGTYNQPQHF.

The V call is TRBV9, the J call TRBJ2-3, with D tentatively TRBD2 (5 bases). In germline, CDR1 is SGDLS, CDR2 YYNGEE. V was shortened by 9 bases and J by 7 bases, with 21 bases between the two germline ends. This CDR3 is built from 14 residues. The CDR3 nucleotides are TGTGCCACAGCGCCCGGACCCCGGGAAAATACGCAGTATTTT. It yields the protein CATAPGPRENTQYF.

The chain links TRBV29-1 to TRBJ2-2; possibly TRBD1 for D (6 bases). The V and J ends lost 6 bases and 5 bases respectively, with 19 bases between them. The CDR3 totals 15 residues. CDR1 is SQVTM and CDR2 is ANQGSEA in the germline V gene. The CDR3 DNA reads TGCAGCGTGAAGACTCCGGGACAAGAGACCGGGGAGCTGTTTTTT. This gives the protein CSVKTPGQETGELFF.

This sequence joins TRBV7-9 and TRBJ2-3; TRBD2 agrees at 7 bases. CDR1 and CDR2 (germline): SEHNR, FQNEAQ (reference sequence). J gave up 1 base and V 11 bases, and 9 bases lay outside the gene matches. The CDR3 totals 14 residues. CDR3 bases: TGTGCCGGAGCGGGACTCCAGGGCACAGATACGCAGTATTTT. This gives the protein CAGAGLQGTDTQYF. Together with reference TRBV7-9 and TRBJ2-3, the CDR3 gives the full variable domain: DTGVSQNPRHKITKRGQNVTFRCDPISEHNRLYWYRQTLGQGPEFLTYFQNEAQLEKSRLLSDRFSAERPKGSFSTLEIQRTEQGDSAMYLCAGAGLQGTDTQYFGPGTRLTVL.

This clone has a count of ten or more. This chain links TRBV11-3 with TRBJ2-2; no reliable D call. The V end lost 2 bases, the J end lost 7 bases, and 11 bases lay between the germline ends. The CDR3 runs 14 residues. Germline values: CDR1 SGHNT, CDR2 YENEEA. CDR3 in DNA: TGTGCCAGCAGCTTAATCGTAGAGGTCGGGGAGCTGTTTTTT. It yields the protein CASSLIVEVGELFF.

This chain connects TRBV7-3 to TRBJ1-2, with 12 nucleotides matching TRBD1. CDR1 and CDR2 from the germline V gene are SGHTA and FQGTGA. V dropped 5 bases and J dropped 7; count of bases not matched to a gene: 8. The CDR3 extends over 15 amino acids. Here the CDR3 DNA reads TGTGCCAGCAGCCCACGGGACAGGGGGCGTCTTGGCTACACCTTC. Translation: CASSPRDRGRLGYTF.

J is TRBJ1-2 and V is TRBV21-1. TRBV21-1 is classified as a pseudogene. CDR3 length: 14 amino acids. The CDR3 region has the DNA TGTGCCAGCAAATGGCCGGGATTAAACTATGGCTACACCTTC. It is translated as CASKWPGLNYGYTF.

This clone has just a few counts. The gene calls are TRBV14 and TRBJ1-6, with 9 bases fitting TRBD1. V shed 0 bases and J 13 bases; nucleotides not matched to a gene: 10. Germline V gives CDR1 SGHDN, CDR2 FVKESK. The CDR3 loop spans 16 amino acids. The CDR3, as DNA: TGTGCCAGCAGCCAAGAGAGGGACAGGGCAAGTTCGCCCCTCCACTTT. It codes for CASSQERDRASSPLHF. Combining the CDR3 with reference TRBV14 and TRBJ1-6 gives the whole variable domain EAGVTQFPSHSVIEKGQTVTLRCDPISGHDNLYWYRRVMGKEIKFLLHFVKESKQDESGMPNNRFLAERTGGTYSTLKVQPAELEDSGVYFCASSQERDRASSPLHFGNGTRLTVT.

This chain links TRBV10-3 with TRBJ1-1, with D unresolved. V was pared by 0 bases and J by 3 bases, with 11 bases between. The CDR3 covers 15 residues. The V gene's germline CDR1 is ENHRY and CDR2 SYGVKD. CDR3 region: CAISESRKLDTEAFF. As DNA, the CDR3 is TGTGCCATCAGTGAGTCGAGGAAGCTTGACACTGAAGCTTTCTTT.

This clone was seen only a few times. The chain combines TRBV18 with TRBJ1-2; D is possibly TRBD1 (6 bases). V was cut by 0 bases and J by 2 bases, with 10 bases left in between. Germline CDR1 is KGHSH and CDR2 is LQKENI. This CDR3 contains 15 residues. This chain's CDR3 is CASSPPSGQNYGYTF. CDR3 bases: TGTGCCAGCTCACCACCTTCAGGACAGAACTATGGCTACACCTTC.

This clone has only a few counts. The CDR3 loop reads CSVRDFMNTEAFF. CDR3 nucleotide sequence: TGCAGCGTACGGGATTTCATGAACACTGAAGCTTTCTTT. V usage is TRBV29-1 and J usage is TRBJ1-1; D uncertain. Germline CDR1 SQVTM, CDR2 ANQGSEA. Trimming shortened V by 6 bases and J by 0 bases, and 11 bases separated the two germline ends. The CDR3 has 13 amino acids.

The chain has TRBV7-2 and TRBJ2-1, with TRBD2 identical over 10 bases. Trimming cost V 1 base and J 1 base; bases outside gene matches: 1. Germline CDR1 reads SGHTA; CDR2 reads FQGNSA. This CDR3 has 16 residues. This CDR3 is CASSLVSGRSYNEQFF. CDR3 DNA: TGTGCCAGCAGCTTAGTTAGCGGGAGGTCCTACAATGAGCAGTTCTTC.

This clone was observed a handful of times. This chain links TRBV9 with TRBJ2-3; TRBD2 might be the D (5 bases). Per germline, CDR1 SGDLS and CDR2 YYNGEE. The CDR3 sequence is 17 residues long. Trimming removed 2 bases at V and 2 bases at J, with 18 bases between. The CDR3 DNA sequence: TGTGCCAGCAGCGTTGGGTCCAGCGGCCAGGACACAGATACGCAGTATTTT. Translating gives CASSVGSSGQDTDTQYF.

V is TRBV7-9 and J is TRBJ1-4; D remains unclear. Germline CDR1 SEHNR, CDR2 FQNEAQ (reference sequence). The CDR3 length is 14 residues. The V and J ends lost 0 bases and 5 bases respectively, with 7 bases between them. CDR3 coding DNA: TGTGCCAGCAGCTTAGCGCCACTAAATGAAAAACTGTTTTTT. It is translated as CASSLAPLNEKLFF. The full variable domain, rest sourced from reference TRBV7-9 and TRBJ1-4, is DTGVSQNPRHKITKRGQNVTFRCDPISEHNRLYWYRQTLGQGPEFLTYFQNEAQLEKSRLLSDRFSAERPKGSFSTLEIQRTEQGDSAMYLCASSLAPLNEKLFFGSGTQLSVL.

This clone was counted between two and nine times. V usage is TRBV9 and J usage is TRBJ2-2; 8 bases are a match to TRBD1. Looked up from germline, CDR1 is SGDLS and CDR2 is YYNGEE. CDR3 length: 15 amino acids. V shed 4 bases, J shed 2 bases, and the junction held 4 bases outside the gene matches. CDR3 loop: CASSLTGANTGELFF. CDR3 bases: TGTGCCAGCAGCTTGACAGGGGCCAACACCGGGGAGCTGTTTTTT.

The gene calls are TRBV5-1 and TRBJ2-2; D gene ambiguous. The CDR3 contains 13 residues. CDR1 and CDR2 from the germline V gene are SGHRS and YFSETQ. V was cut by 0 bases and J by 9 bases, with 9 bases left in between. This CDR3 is CASSLDVDRELFF. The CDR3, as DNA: TGCGCCAGCAGCTTGGACGTTGATAGGGAGCTGTTTTTT.

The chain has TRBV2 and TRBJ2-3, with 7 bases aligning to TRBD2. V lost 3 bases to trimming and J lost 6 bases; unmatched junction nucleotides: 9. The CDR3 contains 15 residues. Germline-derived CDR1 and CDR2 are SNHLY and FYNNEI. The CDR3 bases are TGTGCCAGCAGTGATTCGAGCGGGGCAGGGGATACGCAGTATTTT. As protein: CASSDSSGAGDTQYF.

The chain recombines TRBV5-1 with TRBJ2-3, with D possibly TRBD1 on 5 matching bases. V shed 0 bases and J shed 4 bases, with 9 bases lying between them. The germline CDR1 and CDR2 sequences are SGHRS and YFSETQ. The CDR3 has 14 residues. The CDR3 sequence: CASSLEGRADTQYF. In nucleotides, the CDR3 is TGCGCCAGCAGCTTGGAGGGGCGAGCAGATACGCAGTATTTT.